The source of this TCR beta chain is a study of T cells after yellow fever vaccination. Background on the study: Sorting of the EM, EMRA, CM and Tscm memory subsets was carried out using CD3, CD45RA, CCR7 and CD95.

The V end lost 0 bases, the J end lost 8 bases, and 7 bases lay between the germline ends. Germline CDR1 reads SGHTA; CDR2 reads FQGNSA. The CDR3 sequence is 12 residues long. In making TCR cDNA, 5'RACE template switching added a universal primer site and UMIs to it. TCRdb analysed the 5' RACE reads with MiXCR anew, one entry per CDR3 protein. Among 30,000 to 40,000 distinct CDR3 sequences listed, 6.6% were seen once. Many counts were recorded for this clonotype. The sequencing used PBMCs, either bulk or a sorted T-cell subset (CD4+, CD8+, memory, or dextramer-sorted; not recorded which), collected on the day of the first yellow fever vaccination. The chain uses TRBV7-2 and TRBJ1-1; D not certain. This clonotype was obtained from a man between 18 and 35 years old who received the YFV17D yellow fever vaccine. The CDR3 sequence is CASSLAPTEAFF. The CDR3 DNA reads TGTGCCAGCAGCTTAGCGCCCACAGAAGCTTTCTTT. Combining the CDR3 with reference TRBV7-2 and TRBJ1-1 gives the whole variable domain GAGVSQSPSNKVTEKGKDVELRCDPISGHTALYWYRQSLGQGLEFLIYFQGNSAPDKSGLPSDRFSAERTGGSVSTLTIQRTQQEDSAVYLCASSLAPTEAFFGQGTRLTVV.